Given below is one T cell receptor (beta chain) in context. The antigen remains unidentified. Lactation, pregnancy, other autoimmune disease or uncontrolled infection led to exclusion of patients. This sample holds PBMCs from roughly 10 ml fresh peripheral blood. The source of the sample is a study of T cells in Graves' hyperthyroidism and ophthalmopathy. Amplified TCR beta CDR3 regions came from RNA transcripts. First-round RT-PCR of the TCR CDR3 relied on the HTBI primer set. MiXCR was run by TCRdb on the multiplex PCR reads, yielding one entry per CDR3 protein. Found here are approximately 420,000 distinct CDR3 sequences, about 13% of them singletons; the top ten hold roughly 4.8%. Study outcomes and limitations: Before onset, by a median of approximately 6.2 months, the model predicted ophthalmopathy. Among clonotypes expanded in thyroid above 0.001, most were also found in blood.

The specimen sequenced was blood. The receptor's source is a woman aged 18-35 years with Graves' hyperthyroidism.

The CDR3, as DNA: TGTGCCAGCAGTCCTCGGCTTAGGGTCTACTCTGGGGCCAACGTCCTGACTTTC. It encodes CASSPRLRVYSGANVLTF. The rearrangement joins TRBV27 to TRBJ2-6; unclear D gene. Trimming removed 5 bases from V and 0 bases from J, with 17 bases in between. Looked up from germline, CDR1 is MNHEY and CDR2 is SMNVEV (reference sequence). The CDR3 extends over 18 amino acids.